A selection of T cell receptor beta chains follows, all from one sample in a study of beta chain features in type 1 diabetes. Profiled with immunoSEQ multiplex PCR; TCRdb holds only in-frame clones, not every one. The sample includes roughly 230,000 clones, around 9.6% of them seen just once. Sample: naive CD4+ T cells from blood. Every receptor here comes from a woman aged 18 to 35 in good health. Both conserved end residues are trimmed from each CDR3. Each record gives: V gene, CDR3 length, CDR3 protein.

>TRBV6-6|13
VSRATGPSYNEQF
>TRBV6-4|15
ASRRPRTGTYTGELF
>TRBV27|15
ASSQATGDMGSYEQY
>TRBV28|11
ASSWGTTDTQY
>TRBV6-5|12
ASSPQVFYTEAF
>TRBV14|13
ASSPPDRVNQPQH
>TRBV7-3|12
ASSFRDREGEQF
>TRBV6-6|12
ASSYLDYDNEQF
>TRBV11-2|13
ASSLVGTGRNEQY
>TRBV19|12
ASATASRAPEQF
>TRBV5-1|14
ASSLLSGTPESPLH
>TRBV5-4|13
ASSLGRLAGYEQY
>TRBV18|12
ASSPQQGKDEQF
>TRBV9|12
ASGGTTLPDTQY
>TRBV7-2|15
ASSKRNSRERSDTQY
>TRBV2|11
ASSESPDTEAF
>TRBV9|13
ASSVATSGGDTQY
>TRBV6-5|13
ASSYQGLAGETQY
>TRBV5-6|14
ASSLGRLAAKNIQY
>TRBV6-5|12
ASSQRERTDTQY
>TRBV7-3|11
ASSFSGSGELF
>TRBV7-2|10
ASSSTRYEQY
>TRBV6-1|12
ASRLGQGGETQY
>TRBV2|10
ASNPTGDTQY
>TRBV4-2|10
ASSQGLYEQY
>TRBV2|11
ASKSGITDTQY
>TRBV30|11
AWSVLAPSEQY
>TRBV6-1|11
ASRESAGNEQF
>TRBV5-1|15
ASSFGTASPSGNTIY
>TRBV7-8|13
ASSYRDSITGELF
>TRBV30|14
AWSPSTIRAAGGYT
>TRBV5-1|12
ASSLGTVNTEAF
>TRBV7-8|13
ASSRQGLSTGELF
>TRBV2|17
ASSEDWGGLAGASYEQY
>TRBV6-5|11
ASSSRDRDGYT
>TRBV15|12
ATQIGGSYNEQF
>TRBV9|12
ASSPSGRANVLT
>TRBV28|13
ASSSRIRSGETQY
>TRBV28|12
ASWGQPHTGELF
>TRBV6-1|10
ASSAPGYEQY
>TRBV5-1|15
ASSLAGRRVLDNEQF
>TRBV6-6|14
ASSSQGRQTQETQY
>TRBV19|16
ASSITAQGNRRNSPLH
>TRBV29-1|11
SVATDSYNEQF
>TRBV5-1|14
ASSREGLEAGTEAF
>TRBV11-1|10
ASSIQINEQF
>TRBV5-1|11
ASSPRTGGEAF
>TRBV7-6|14
ASSLLSSGDTDTQY
>TRBV6-6|10
ASSFSSTEAF
>TRBV5-1|11
ASSGPWRDEQF
>TRBV6-5|12
ASSYRVGGGEQY
>TRBV7-9|10
ASSLGAGTGI
>TRBV19|12
ASSIRNRFDEQF
>TRBV5-1|12
ASSFKADSYEQY